This T cell receptor (beta chain) appears in the sequencing data of a study of blood T cell repertoires in COVID-19. Source study methods: Reference gene primers were amplified, and this amplification served to estimate nucleated cell counts. Assay: immunoSEQ multiplex PCR; the TCRdb copy retains only in-frame clones and omits some. V, J and clone size were drawn from that table, and D and trimming were deduced from the DNA. The sample lists under 45,000 clones; more than 85% were seen once. This CDR3 comprises 13 residues. Trimming stripped 3 bases from V and 1 base from J, with 4 bases between. Germline V gene sequence: CDR1 KGHSH, CDR2 LQKENI.

The chain carries TRBV18 and TRBJ1-5, with D uncertain. Sequencing was performed on peripheral blood. This TCR was recovered from a man aged 55 to 70 with active or convalescent COVID-19. CDR3 nucleotides: TGTGCCAGCTCACCCCGGAGCAATCAGCCCCAGCATTTT. Residues: CASSPRSNQPQHF.